The 21 T cell receptor beta chains listed next were all sequenced from one sample in a study of human T cells and chemical hapten exposure. MiXCR, applied by TCRdb to the RACE reads, yields one record per CDR3 protein. The table records approximately 320,000 distinct CDR3 sequences, 4.5% to 7% of them present only once. Time point indicated: pre-sensitization, week 0. Treatment meaning: therapeutic diphenylcyclopropenone sensitization with weekly scalp DPC. Sequenced material: whole blood, taken in connection with sensitization to the hapten diphenylcyclopropenone (DPC). The receptors stem from a young woman with alopecia areata. Some clones in this sample may be carry-over from other donors' samples.

This chain uses TRBV15 with TRBJ2-1; D might be TRBD1 (6 bases). CDR1 is LNHNV, CDR2 YYDKDF, per germline (reference sequence). V was shortened by 5 bases and J by 5 bases, with 19 bases between the two germline ends. The CDR3 length is 16 residues. This CDR3 reads CATSGVQGKRDNEQFF. CDR3 nucleotides: TGTGCCACCAGCGGAGTCCAGGGGAAGAGGGACAATGAGCAGTTCTTC.

This clonotype appeared a few times. As DNA, the CDR3 is TGTGCCAGCAGCCAATCGCTCATGGGCACAGATACGCAGTATTTT. Translated: CASSQSLMGTDTQYF. V usage is TRBV3-1 and J usage is TRBJ2-3, with unresolved D. The V end lost 2 bases, the J end lost 1 base, and 10 bases lay between the germline ends. CDR3 length: 15 residues. The germline CDR1 and CDR2 sequences are LGHDT and YNNKEL (reference sequence).

The rearrangement uses TRBV7-9 and TRBJ2-1; possibly TRBD1 for D (6 bases). CDR3 length equals 15 residues. Germline V gene data show CDR1 as SEHNR and CDR2 as FQNEAQ (reference sequence). V lost 0 bases to trimming and J lost 8 bases, with 14 bases between them. CDR3 DNA: TGTGCCAGCAGCTTAGCGCTTACAGGGTTGCATGAGCAGTTCTTC. Its translation: CASSLALTGLHEQFF.

The sample holds a few counts of this clonotype. This chain joins TRBV2 and TRBJ2-2, with a possible D match to TRBD1 (6 bases). Germline-derived CDR1 and CDR2 are SNHLY and FYNNEI. Trimming took off 2 bases at V and 3 bases at J, with 19 bases between the two ends. The CDR3 runs 18 residues. The CDR3 loop is CASSEPPWGQMYTGELFF. The CDR3 DNA reads as TGTGCCAGCAGTGAACCCCCTTGGGGGCAGATGTACACCGGGGAGCTGTTTTTT.

The chain combines TRBV6-5 with TRBJ1-1, with TRBD1 matching 9 bases. J lost 1 base, V lost 8 bases, and 8 bases had no gene match. Germline V gene lookup returns CDR1 MNHEY and CDR2 SVGAGI. This CDR3 comprises 15 residues. The CDR3 reads CASAFTQGANTEAFF. The CDR3 region has the DNA TGTGCCAGCGCCTTCACACAGGGGGCGAACACTGAAGCTTTCTTT.

This clonotype showed up many times. This sequence joins TRBV5-1 and TRBJ2-7; 12 bases are shared with TRBD1. Germline lookup yields CDR1 SGHRS and CDR2 YFSETQ. Trimming removed 3 bases from V and 10 bases from J; junction bases left unmatched: 8. The CDR3 runs 14 residues. CDR3: CASSSTGQGAYQYF. CDR3 bases: TGCGCCAGCAGCTCCACGGGACAGGGGGCGTATCAGTACTTC.

This clonotype appeared many times. This rearrangement joins TRBV7-3 to TRBJ2-7; D is possibly TRBD1 or TRBD2 (5 bases each). V lost 2 bases and J 6 bases, leaving 8 bases between the germline ends. The CDR3 has 12 amino acids. Germline V gene sequence: CDR1 SGHTA, CDR2 FQGTGA. CDR3 bases: TGTGCCAGCAGCTTAGGGGGTTCCGAGCAGTACTTC. The encoded protein is CASSLGGSEQYF.

This clonotype was seen a handful of times. The chain carries TRBV6-5 and TRBJ1-6; unclear D gene. Trimming took off 6 bases at V and 8 bases at J, with 20 bases between the two ends. The CDR3 spans 16 residues. The V gene's germline CDR1 is MNHEY and CDR2 SVGAGI. The CDR3 region is CASSPGLLRIDSPLHF. The CDR3 DNA reads TGTGCCAGCAGCCCCGGCCTTCTCAGAATCGATTCACCCCTCCACTTT.

The chain couples TRBV6-5 to TRBJ2-3; 8 positions match TRBD2. The germline CDR1 and CDR2 sequences are MNHEY and SVGAGI. This CDR3 is 15 amino acids long. The V gene end was trimmed by 2 bases and the J gene end by 2 bases; junction bases not matched to a gene: 3. CDR3: CASSYELADTDTQYF. In DNA, the CDR3 is TGTGCCAGCAGTTACGAACTAGCGGACACAGATACGCAGTATTTT.

This clonotype was picked up many times. The chain employs TRBV7-3 and TRBJ2-1; 8 bases fit TRBD2. The CDR3 contains 16 residues. V was pared by 1 base and J by 6 bases, with 8 bases of the junction left unmatched. Germline CDR1 SGHTA, CDR2 FQGTGA. The chain's CDR3 is CASSLRARSGGNEQFF. The DNA of the CDR3 is TGTGCCAGCAGCTTAAGGGCTAGAAGCGGGGGCAATGAGCAGTTCTTC.

This clonotype was recorded a few times. DNA for the CDR3: TGTGCCAGCAGCCAATACCTCGCGGGGGTAAGCACAGATACGCAGTATTTT. It encodes CASSQYLAGVSTDTQYF. The rearrangement uses TRBV3-1 and TRBJ2-3; 7 positions agree with TRBD2. J lost 0 bases, V lost 2 bases, and 8 bases had no gene match. The germline V gene has CDR1 LGHDT and CDR2 YNNKEL (reference sequence). The CDR3 covers 17 residues.

This clonotype has ten or more counts. V and J are TRBV7-8 and TRBJ2-5, with 11 bases matching TRBD2. In germline, CDR1 is SGHVS, CDR2 FQNEAQ. V trimming: 4 bases; J trimming: 5 bases; junction bases outside the gene matches: 12. This CDR3 region has 17 residues. Written as DNA, the CDR3 is TGTGCCAGCAGCTCATCATATAGCGGGGGGGCCGAGGAGACCCAGTACTTC. Translated: CASSSSYSGGAEETQYF.

This clonotype was detected a few times. The chain joins TRBV5-5 to TRBJ1-4; D may be TRBD1 (6 bases). The CDR3 spans 15 residues. Trimming shortened V by 1 base and J by 8 bases, and 15 bases separated the two germline ends. The germline V gene has CDR1 SGHKS and CDR2 YYEKEE (reference sequence). CDR3 DNA sequence: TGTGCCAGCAGCTTGAATCTGGGGGCTGGGGAAAAACTGTTTTTT. Translation: CASSLNLGAGEKLFF.

The V and J genes are TRBV7-3 and TRBJ2-5, with D possibly matching TRBD1 (5 bases). CDR3 size: 14 residues. Germline values: CDR1 SGHTA, CDR2 FQGTGA. Trimming shortened V by 0 bases and J by 5 bases, and 10 bases separated the two germline ends. CDR3 residues: CASSLTRQGETQYF. Written as DNA, the CDR3 is TGTGCCAGCAGCTTAACGAGGCAGGGCGAGACCCAGTACTTC.

This clonotype was found many times. The rearrangement joins TRBV7-8 to TRBJ2-1; D may be TRBD2 (5 bases). V lost 7 bases, J lost 6 bases, and 16 bases lay in between. Germline V lookup: CDR1 SGHVS, CDR2 FQNEAQ. This CDR3 has 14 residues. The CDR3 DNA reads as TGTGCCAGCACCCCACTAAGGACTTCCAATGAGCAGTTCTTC. Its translation: CASTPLRTSNEQFF.

The chain recombines TRBV10-3 with TRBJ1-2; the D is unclear. Germline lookup yields CDR1 ENHRY and CDR2 SYGVKD. V lost 2 bases to trimming and J lost 3 bases, with 7 bases between them. The CDR3 contains 13 residues. The CDR3 spells CAISEGGYYGYTF. CDR3 DNA sequence: TGTGCCATCAGTGAGGGAGGGTACTATGGCTACACCTTC.

This clonotype came up many times. The chain combines TRBV20-1 with TRBJ2-5; maybe TRBD1 (7 bases). V was pared by 8 bases and J by 4 bases, with 11 bases between. The CDR3 covers 11 residues. Germline V lookup: CDR1 DFQATT, CDR2 SNEGSKA (reference sequence). The CDR3 nucleotides read TGCAGTCCTCAGGGGGGAGAGACCCAGTACTTC. It is translated as CSPQGGETQYF.

V gene TRBV7-2 combines with J gene TRBJ1-3; no reliable D call. V lost 5 bases to trimming and J lost 0 bases, with 11 bases between them. This CDR3 has 15 residues. Looked up from germline, CDR1 is SGHTA and CDR2 is FQGNSA. CDR3 loop: CASSVQSDSGNTIYF. CDR3 nucleotides: TGTGCCAGCAGCGTACAGTCAGACTCTGGAAACACCATATATTTT.

This clonotype showed up many times. The chain links TRBV6-5 to TRBJ1-2; D is possibly TRBD1 (6 bases). The CDR3 has 15 amino acids. Trimming cost V 0 bases and J 4 bases, with 12 bases left between them. Per germline, CDR1 MNHEY and CDR2 SVGAGI. The CDR3 sequence: CASSYSRSGAYGYTF. Written as DNA, the CDR3 is TGTGCCAGCAGTTACTCGAGATCGGGGGCCTATGGCTACACCTTC.

The V and J genes are TRBV2 and TRBJ2-6, with 10 nucleotides matching TRBD2. This CDR3 is built from 17 residues. Germline loops: CDR1 SNHLY, CDR2 FYNNEI. V dropped 6 bases and J dropped 0; count of bases not matched to a gene: 5. CDR3 sequence (DNA): TGTGCCAGCAGAGAGCGGGGGGGAGGCTCTGGGGCCAACGTCCTGACTTTC. Translation: CASRERGGGSGANVLTF.

There are a few counts of this clonotype. The rearrangement links TRBV20-1 to TRBJ1-5; 8 bases line up with TRBD1. Germline CDR1 DFQATT, CDR2 SNEGSKA (reference sequence). Trimming at V came to 5 bases and at J to 9 bases, leaving 15 bases not matched to a gene. The CDR3 consists of 15 residues. In nucleotides, the CDR3 is TGCAGTGCTCCCAACCAGGGGGCGGACATCACGCCCCAGCATTTT. Translated: CSAPNQGADITPQHF.